Listed here is a single TCR beta chain. The CDR3 totals 15 residues. Unmatched junction bases numbered 8, after V lost 3 bases and J lost 3 bases. Per the germline V gene, CDR1 is SNHLY and CDR2 is FYNNEI. The entry originates in a study of blood T cell repertoires in COVID-19. Clones were sequenced by immunoSEQ multiplex PCR, and TCRdb holds only the in-frame ones, with some missing. Among about 180,000 clones listed, about 83% were seen once. The gene calls are TRBV2 and TRBJ2-7; 7 bases are a match to TRBD1. The sequence was collected from a woman aged 30 to 39 who had recovered from COVID-19. The material sequenced was PBMCs or T cells enriched from blood (not recorded which). CDR3 nucleotide sequence: TGTGCCAGCAGTGAGCTAAGGGGGCAAGGCTACGAGCAGTACTTC. Protein sequence: CASSELRGQGYEQYF. The full variable domain, rest sourced from reference TRBV2 and TRBJ2-7, is EPEVTQTPSHQVTQMGQEVILRCVPISNHLYFYWYRQILGQKVEFLVSFYNNEISEKSEIFDDQFSVERPDGSNFTLKIRSTKLEDSAMYFCASSELRGQGYEQYFGPGTRLTVT.